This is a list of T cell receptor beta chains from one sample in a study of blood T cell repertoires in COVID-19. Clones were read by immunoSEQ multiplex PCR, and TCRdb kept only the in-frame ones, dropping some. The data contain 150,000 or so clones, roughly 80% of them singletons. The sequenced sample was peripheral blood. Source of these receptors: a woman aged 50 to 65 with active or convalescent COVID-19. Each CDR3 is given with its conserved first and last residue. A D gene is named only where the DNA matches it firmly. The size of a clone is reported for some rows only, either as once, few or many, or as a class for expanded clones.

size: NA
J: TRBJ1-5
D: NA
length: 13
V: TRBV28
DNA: TGTGCCAGCAGTTACCCCGGAGGTGGGTTCCAGCATTTT
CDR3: CASSYPGGGFQHF

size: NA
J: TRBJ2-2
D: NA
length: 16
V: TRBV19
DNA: TGTGCCAGTAGTATACCCCACAGGGACCGAACCGGGGAGCTGTTTTTT
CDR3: CASSIPHRDRTGELFF

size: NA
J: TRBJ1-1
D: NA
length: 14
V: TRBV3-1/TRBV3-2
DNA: TGTGCCAGCCGAAGGGGGAATGGGCTCTCTGAAGCTTTCTTT
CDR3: CASRRGNGLSEAFF

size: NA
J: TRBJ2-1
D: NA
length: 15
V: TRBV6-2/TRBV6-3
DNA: TGTGCCAGCAGTTATGACAGGACCAGATACAATGAGCAGTTCTTC
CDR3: CASSYDRTRYNEQFF

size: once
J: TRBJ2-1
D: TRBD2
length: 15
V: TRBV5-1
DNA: TGCGCCAGCAGCTTGAGACTAGCGGGGGCAAATGAGCAGTTCTTC
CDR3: CASSLRLAGANEQFF

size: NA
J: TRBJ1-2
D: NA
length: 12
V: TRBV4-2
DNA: TGTGCCAGCAGGGGCAGCTACTATGGCTACACCTTC
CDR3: CASRGSYYGYTF

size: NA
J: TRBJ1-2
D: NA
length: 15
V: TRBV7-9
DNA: TGTGCCAGCAGCTTAGCGCTCGGGGGGAGCTATGGCTACACCTTC
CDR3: CASSLALGGSYGYTF

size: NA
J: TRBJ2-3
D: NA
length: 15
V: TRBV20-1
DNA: TGCAGTGCTAGTAAGGGGGGGGGCCACTCAGATACGCAGTATTTT
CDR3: CSASKGGGHSDTQYF

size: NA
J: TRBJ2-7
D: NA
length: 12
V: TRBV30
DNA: TGTGCCTGGAGTGTACAGGTCTACGAGCAGTACTTC
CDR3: CAWSVQVYEQYF

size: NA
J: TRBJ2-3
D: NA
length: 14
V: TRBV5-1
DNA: TGCGCCAGCAGCGTCTTAACGGGGGCAGATACGCAGTATTTT
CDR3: CASSVLTGADTQYF

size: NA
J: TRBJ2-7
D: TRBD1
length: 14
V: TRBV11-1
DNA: TGTGCCAGCAGCGCCCAAGGGACAGGGATCGAGCAGTACTTC
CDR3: CASSAQGTGIEQYF

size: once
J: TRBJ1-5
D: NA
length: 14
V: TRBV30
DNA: TGTGCCTGGAGTACGGGGGGGGCGAATCAGCCCCAGCATTTT
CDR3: CAWSTGGANQPQHF

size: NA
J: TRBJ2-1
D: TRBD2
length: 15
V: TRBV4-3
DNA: TGCGCCAGCAGCCATGGAGCGGGGGGGGACAATGAGCAGTTCTTC
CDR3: CASSHGAGGDNEQFF

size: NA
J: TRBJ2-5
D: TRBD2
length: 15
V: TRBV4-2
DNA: TGTGCCAGCAGCCTCTTGGCGGGAGAGGGAGAGACCCAGTACTTC
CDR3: CASSLLAGEGETQYF

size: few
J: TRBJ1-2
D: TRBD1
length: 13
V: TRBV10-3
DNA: TGTGCCATCAGTGAGGGACAGGGGGATGGCTACACCTTC
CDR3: CAISEGQGDGYTF

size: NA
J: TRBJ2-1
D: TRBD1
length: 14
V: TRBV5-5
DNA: TGTGCCAGCAGCTTGGGGGACAGCCACAATGAGCAGTTCTTC
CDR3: CASSLGDSHNEQFF

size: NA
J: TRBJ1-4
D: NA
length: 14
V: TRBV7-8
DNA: TGTGCCAGCAGCTTGAGACAGGACGGAGAAAAACTGTTTTTT
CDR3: CASSLRQDGEKLFF

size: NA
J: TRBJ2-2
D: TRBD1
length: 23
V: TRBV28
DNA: TGTGCCAGCAGTCAAAACATTGCACACCGGGACAGGGGTCGGACGTTGAACACCGGGGAGCTGTTTTTT
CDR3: CASSQNIAHRDRGRTLNTGELFF

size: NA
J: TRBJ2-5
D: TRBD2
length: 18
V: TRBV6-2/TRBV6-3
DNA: TGTGCCAGCAGTTACTCCGGACTAGCGGGGGGGGTCCAAGAGACCCAGTACTTC
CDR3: CASSYSGLAGGVQETQYF

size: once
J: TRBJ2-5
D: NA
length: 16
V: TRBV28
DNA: TGTGCCAGCAGTTTATGGGGGGGGCTTCGCCTAGAGACCCAGTACTTC
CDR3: CASSLWGGLRLETQYF

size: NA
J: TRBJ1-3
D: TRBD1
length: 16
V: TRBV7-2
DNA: TGTGCCAGCAGCTTACATTCAGGGGGCTCTGGAAACACCATATATTTT
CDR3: CASSLHSGGSGNTIYF

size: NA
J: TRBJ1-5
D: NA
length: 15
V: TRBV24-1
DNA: TGTGCCACCAGTGATTTAAGGGGGATCAATCAGCCCCAGCATTTT
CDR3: CATSDLRGINQPQHF

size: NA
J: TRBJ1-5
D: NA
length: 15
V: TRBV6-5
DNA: TGTGCCAGCAGTTCCAGAGGGGGGGGCAATCAGCCCCAGCATTTT
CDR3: CASSSRGGGNQPQHF

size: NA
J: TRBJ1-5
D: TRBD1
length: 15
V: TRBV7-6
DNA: TGTGCCAGCAGCCTCGGACAGGGAGCAAATCAGCCCCAGCATTTT
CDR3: CASSLGQGANQPQHF

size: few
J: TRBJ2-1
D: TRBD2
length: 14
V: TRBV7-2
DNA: TGTGCCAGCAGCCGTAGCGGGGGGCCTTGGGAGCAGTTCTTC
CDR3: CASSRSGGPWEQFF

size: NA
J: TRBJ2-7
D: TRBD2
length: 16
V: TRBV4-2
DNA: TGTGCCAGCAGCCCCCTGGCCAGCGGGGACTCCTACGAGCAGTACTTC
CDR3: CASSPLASGDSYEQYF

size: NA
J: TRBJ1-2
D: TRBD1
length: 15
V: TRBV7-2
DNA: TGTGCCAGCAACCGACAGGGACCGACTAACTATGGCTACACCTTC
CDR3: CASNRQGPTNYGYTF

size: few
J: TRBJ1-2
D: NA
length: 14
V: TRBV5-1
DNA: TGCGCCAGCAGCTTGGGACAGATGAATCGAGGCTACACCTTC
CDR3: CASSLGQMNRGYTF

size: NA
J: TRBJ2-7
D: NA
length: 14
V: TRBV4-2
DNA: TGTGCCAGCAGCCAACCAAGGGGTGACTACGAGCAGTACTTC
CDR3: CASSQPRGDYEQYF

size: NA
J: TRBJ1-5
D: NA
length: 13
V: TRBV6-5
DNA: TGTGCCAGCAGGGCCCCTAGCAATCAGCCCCAGCATTTT
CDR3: CASRAPSNQPQHF

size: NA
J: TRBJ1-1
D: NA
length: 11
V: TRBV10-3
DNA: TGTGCCACCGCCCGCGAGATTGAAGCTTTCTTT
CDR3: CATAREIEAFF